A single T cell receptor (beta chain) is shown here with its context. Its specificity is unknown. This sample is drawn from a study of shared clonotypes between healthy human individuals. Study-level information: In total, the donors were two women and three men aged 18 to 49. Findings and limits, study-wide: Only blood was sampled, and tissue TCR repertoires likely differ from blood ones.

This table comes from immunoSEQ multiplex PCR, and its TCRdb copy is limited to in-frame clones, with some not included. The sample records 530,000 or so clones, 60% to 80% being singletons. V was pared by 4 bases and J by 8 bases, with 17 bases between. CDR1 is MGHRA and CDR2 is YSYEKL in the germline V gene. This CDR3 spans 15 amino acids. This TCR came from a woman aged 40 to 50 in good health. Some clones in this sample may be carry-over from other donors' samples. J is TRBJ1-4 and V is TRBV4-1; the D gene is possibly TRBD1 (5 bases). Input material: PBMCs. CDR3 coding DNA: TGCGCCAGCAGCCGCGCCCCCGGGGACGGGGAAAAACTGTTTTTT. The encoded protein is CASSRAPGDGEKLFF.